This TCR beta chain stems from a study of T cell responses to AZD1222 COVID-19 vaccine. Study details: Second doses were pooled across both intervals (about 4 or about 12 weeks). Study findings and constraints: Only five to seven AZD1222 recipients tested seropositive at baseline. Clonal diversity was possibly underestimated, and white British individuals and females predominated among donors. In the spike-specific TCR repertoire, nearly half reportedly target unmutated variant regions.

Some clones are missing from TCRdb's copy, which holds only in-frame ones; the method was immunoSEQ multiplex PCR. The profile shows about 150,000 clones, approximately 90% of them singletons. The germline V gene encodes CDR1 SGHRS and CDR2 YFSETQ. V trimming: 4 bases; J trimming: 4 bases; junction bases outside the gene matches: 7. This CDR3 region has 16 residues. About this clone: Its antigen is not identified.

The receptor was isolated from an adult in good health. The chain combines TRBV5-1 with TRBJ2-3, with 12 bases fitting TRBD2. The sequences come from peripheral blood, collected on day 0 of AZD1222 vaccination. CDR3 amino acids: CASSPGLAGSSDTQYF. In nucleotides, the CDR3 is TGCGCCAGCAGCCCAGGACTAGCGGGGAGCTCAGATACGCAGTATTTT.